These 2 T cell receptor beta chains came from one sample sequenced in a study of T cells after yellow fever vaccination (dated by TCRdb to the late 2010s). The sample's treatment or condition label, in plain terms: live attenuated yellow fever vaccine strain. Receptor amplification or capture employed 5' RACE. TCRdb lists the instrument as Illumina HiSeq 2500. In-frame beta chains were kept once TCRdb had trimmed the public reads at Q25 with fastp and called clones with MiXCR. Each CDR3 protein appears once, grouped with its most common genes and DNA. This sample is represented by over 150,000 distinct CDR3 sequences; roughly 6.4% of them were singletons. The top ten constitute roughly 3% of the sample. The source material was CD4+ T cells sorted from PBMCs, sampled on the day of the first yellow fever vaccination. The origin of the receptors is a man aged 18 to 30 who received the YFV17D yellow fever vaccine.

Many counts were recorded for this clonotype. This chain uses TRBV18 with TRBJ2-3; D possibly matches TRBD1 or TRBD2 (6 bases each). Germline CDR1 is KGHSH and CDR2 is LQKENI. Trimming pared 3 bases from V and 9 bases from J, leaving 13 bases between. CDR3 length equals 13 residues. CDR3 in amino acids: CASSPGGHSTQYF. The CDR3 DNA sequence: TGTGCCAGCTCACCCGGGGGCCATAGCACGCAGTATTTT.

Ten or more counts support this clonotype. J is TRBJ1-3 and V is TRBV2; no firm D call. The V end was cut by 1 base, the J end by 0 bases, with 1 base between. This CDR3 comprises 13 residues. CDR1 and CDR2 (germline): SNHLY, FYNNEI. CDR3 bases: TGTGCCAGCAGTGAAGGCTCTGGAAACACCATATATTTT. Translating gives CASSEGSGNTIYF.